The table lists the clone carrying this T cell receptor beta chain with many counts. Its antigen is as yet unknown. Listed TCR primers and previously described methods were used for bulk TCR libraries. Via MiXCR, TCRdb re-called the PCR reads, giving one row per CDR3 protein. The sample consists of approximately 630,000 distinct CDR3 sequences, 25% of them appearing once. Germline V gives CDR1 SEHNR, CDR2 FQNEAQ (reference sequence). The CDR3 is made up of 12 amino acids. Trimming took off 5 bases at V and 4 bases at J, with 6 bases between the two ends. Construction of naive CD8 libraries employed about 19,000 to 1,100,000 sorted cells together with 10%, 30% or 50% RNA. This entry comes from a study of molecular identifiers for immune sequencing clone quantification. The study's findings and limits: Clones exceeding 20 RNA copies carried over 98% of effector molecules but under 1% of naive-cell molecules.

The clonotype comes from a human donor in good health. Some libraries in this study had Jurkat cell RNA spiked in. The sample comprised naive CD8+ T cells from blood, with Jurkat cell RNA spiked in. Stated subset: FACS-sorted CD8+CD4-CCR7+CD45RA+ naive T cells. This sequence joins TRBV7-9 and TRBJ1-5; unclear D gene. CDR3 sequence (DNA): TGTGCCAGCAGCCATGATAATCAGCCCCAGCATTTT. Translation gives CASSHDNQPQHF.